What follows is one T cell receptor beta chain and its context. Its target is not known. Germline assignment: CDR1 MNHNY and CDR2 SVGAGI (reference sequence). This CDR3 comprises 13 residues. Trimming shortened V by 0 bases and J by 7 bases, and 9 bases separated the two germline ends. This sample is part of a study of vaccination effects on CD4 cells after COVID-19. Study-level information: It was two doses of either the BNT162b2 or mRNA-1273 vaccine that participants received.

Antigen-specific CD4+ T cells were first expanded with viral peptide pools by the ViraFEST assay and only then sequenced. Cultured cells yielded isolated CD4+ T cells after 10 days. None of these healthy vaccinees had been infected with SARS-CoV-2 before vaccination. Half the medium was swapped for IL-2 medium on days 3 and 7. Clones were read by immunoSEQ multiplex PCR, and TCRdb kept only the in-frame ones, dropping some. The sample holds tens of thousands of clones, roughly four fifths seen once. The sample in question was CD4+ T cells from PBMCs cultured with HCoV-NL63 spike peptides, obtained before COVID-19 vaccination. This sequence originates from a human donor who received a COVID-19 vaccine. The chain has TRBV6-6 and TRBJ1-1; D is unresolved. Here the CDR3 reads CASSYSLGGEAFF. In DNA, the CDR3 is TGTGCCAGCAGTTACTCGTTGGGAGGTGAAGCTTTCTTT.